This TCR beta chain stems from a study of blood T cell repertoires in COVID-19. The overall study: Sample material is recorded as cDNA or gDNA derived from T cells, B-cell-depleted T cells, or PBMCs.

Per the authors' pipeline: Estimation of nucleated cell counts relied on the amplification of reference gene primers. The repertoire was sequenced with immunoSEQ multiplex PCR; TCRdb's copy has only in-frame clones and lacks some. V and J calls and clone size are given by that table; D and trimming were obtained from the DNA. The sample holds roughly 120,000 clones, roughly nine tenths seen once. Germline V lookup: CDR1 PRHDT, CDR2 FYEKMQ (reference sequence). V was trimmed by 7 bases and J by 4 bases, leaving 16 bases between them. The CDR3 has 14 residues. Enrolment of Seattle patients took place during active infection, and they were followed longitudinally.

Specimen: peripheral blood. The receptor was isolated from a man aged 60 to 75 with COVID-19, enrolled during active disease. The rearrangement uses TRBV13 and TRBJ1-1; tentative D call: TRBD1 (6 bases). This chain's CDR3 is CASNVQGAVTEAFF. CDR3 DNA sequence: TGTGCCAGCAACGTACAGGGAGCTGTCACTGAAGCTTTCTTT.